The source of this T cell receptor beta chain is a study of T cells after yellow fever vaccination. Study-level points and caveats: In post-booster samples, most primary-vaccination clones reappeared (just under 97% CD4, over 70% CD8).

The germline CDR1 and CDR2 sequences are LNHNV and YYDKDF (reference sequence). J was trimmed by 3 bases and V by 8 bases; bases with no gene match: 8. The CDR3 spans 15 residues. TCRdb analysed the 5' RACE reads with MiXCR anew, one entry per CDR3 protein. Of 340,000 or so distinct CDR3 sequences detected, roughly an eighth appear once; the ten largest clones hold 2.5% to 4%. This clonotype has just a few counts. The antigen is not known. The chain is built from TRBV15 and TRBJ2-3; TRBD1 agrees at 10 bases. Sequenced here: CD4+ T cells sorted from PBMCs, sampled 15 days after the yellow fever booster vaccination. The receptor comes from a young man who received the YFV17D yellow fever vaccine. The CDR3 DNA reads as TGTGCCACCCGGGGGGACAGGGGTTGGACAGATACGCAGTATTTT. Translating gives CATRGDRGWTDTQYF.